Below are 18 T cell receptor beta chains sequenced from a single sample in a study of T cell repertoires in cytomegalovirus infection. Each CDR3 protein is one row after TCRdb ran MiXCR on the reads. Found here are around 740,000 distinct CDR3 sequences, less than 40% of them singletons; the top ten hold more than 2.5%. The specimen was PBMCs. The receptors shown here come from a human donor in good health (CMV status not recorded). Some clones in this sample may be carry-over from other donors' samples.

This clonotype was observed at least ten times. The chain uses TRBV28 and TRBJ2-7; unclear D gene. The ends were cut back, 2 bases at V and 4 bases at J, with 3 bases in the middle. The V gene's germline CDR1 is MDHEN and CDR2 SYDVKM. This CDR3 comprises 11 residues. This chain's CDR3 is CASSLQYEQYF. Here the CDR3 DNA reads TGTGCCAGCAGTTTACAGTACGAGCAGTACTTC. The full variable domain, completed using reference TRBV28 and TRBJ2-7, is DVKVTQSSRYLVKRTGEKVFLECVQDMDHENMFWYRQDPGLGLRLIYFSYDVKMKEKGDIPEGYSVSREKKERFSLILESASTNQTSMYLCASSLQYEQYFGPGTRLTVT.

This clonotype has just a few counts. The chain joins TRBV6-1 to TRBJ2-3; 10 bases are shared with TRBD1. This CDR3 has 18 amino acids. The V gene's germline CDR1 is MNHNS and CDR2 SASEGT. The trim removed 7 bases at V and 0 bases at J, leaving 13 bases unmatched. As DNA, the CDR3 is TGTGCCAGCACCAGTAGAGAACCGGGACAGGGGAGCACAGATACGCAGTATTTT. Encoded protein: CASTSREPGQGSTDTQYF.

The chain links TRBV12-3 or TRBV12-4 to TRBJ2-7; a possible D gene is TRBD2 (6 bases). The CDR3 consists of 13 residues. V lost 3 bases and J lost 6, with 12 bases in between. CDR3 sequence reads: CASSFLGSGEQYF. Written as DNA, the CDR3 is TGTGCCAGCAGTTTTCTCGGGAGCGGCGAGCAGTACTTC.

CDR3 amino acids: CASIPLAGTRKQFF. CDR3 nucleotide sequence: TGTGCCAGCATCCCTCTGGCCGGGACAAGGAAGCAGTTCTTC. The chain combines TRBV7-2 with TRBJ2-1, with a tentative D call TRBD1 (6 bases). CDR3 length equals 14 residues. Germline V gives CDR1 SGHTA, CDR2 FQGNSA. Trimming stripped 7 bases from V and 11 bases from J, with 21 bases between.

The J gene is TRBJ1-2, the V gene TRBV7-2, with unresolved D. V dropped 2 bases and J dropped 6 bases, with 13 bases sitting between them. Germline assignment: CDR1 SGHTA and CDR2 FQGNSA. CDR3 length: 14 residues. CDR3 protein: CASSLLQTTHGYTF. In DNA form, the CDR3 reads TGTGCCAGCAGCTTACTGCAGACCACCCATGGCTACACCTTC.

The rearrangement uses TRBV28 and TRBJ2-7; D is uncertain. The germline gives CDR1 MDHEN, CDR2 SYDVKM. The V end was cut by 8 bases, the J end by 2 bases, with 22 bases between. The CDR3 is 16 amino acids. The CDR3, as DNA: TGTGCCAGCTCACATTCCCCCTTGATCAGACCCTACGAGCAGTACTTC. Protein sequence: CASSHSPLIRPYEQYF.

For the CDR3, the DNA is TGCGCCAGCAGCTTGGATACTAGCGGAGTCTACGAGCAGTACTTC. This translates into CASSLDTSGVYEQYF. V usage is TRBV5-1 and J usage is TRBJ2-7; TRBD2 matches at 8 bases. The CDR3 loop spans 15 amino acids. Losses at the gene ends were 0 bases for V and 3 bases for J; bases not matched to a gene: 5. Germline V gene lookup returns CDR1 SGHRS and CDR2 YFSETQ.

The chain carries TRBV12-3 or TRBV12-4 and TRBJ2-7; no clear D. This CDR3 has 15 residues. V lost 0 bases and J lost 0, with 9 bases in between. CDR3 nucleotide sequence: TGTGCCAGCAGTTTAGCGCCGGAGAGCTCCTACGAGCAGTACTTC. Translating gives CASSLAPESSYEQYF.

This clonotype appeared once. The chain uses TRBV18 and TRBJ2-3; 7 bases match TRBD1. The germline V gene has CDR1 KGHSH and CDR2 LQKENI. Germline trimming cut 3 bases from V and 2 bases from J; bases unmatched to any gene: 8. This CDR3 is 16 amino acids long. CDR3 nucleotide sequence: TGTGCCAGCTCACCGGCCGAGGGGGCCCTCACAGATACGCAGTATTTT. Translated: CASSPAEGALTDTQYF.

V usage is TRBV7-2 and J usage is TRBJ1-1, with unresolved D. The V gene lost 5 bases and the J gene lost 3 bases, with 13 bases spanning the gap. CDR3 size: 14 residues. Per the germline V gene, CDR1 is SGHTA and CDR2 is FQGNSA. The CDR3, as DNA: TGTGCCAGCAGCCCACATCGGGGAGACACTGAAGCTTTCTTT. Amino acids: CASSPHRGDTEAFF.

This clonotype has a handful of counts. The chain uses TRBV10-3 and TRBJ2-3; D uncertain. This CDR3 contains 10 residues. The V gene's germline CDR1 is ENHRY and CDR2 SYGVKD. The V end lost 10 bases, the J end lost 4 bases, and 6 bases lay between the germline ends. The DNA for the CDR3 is TGTGCCAGATTGGCAGATACGCAGTATTTT. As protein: CARLADTQYF.

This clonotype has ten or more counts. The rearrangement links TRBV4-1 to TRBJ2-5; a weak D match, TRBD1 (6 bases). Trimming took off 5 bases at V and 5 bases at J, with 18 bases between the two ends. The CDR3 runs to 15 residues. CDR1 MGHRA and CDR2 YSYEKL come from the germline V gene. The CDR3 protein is CASSLTGTSSETQYF. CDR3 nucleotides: TGCGCCAGCAGCTTAACAGGGACCTCCTCCGAGACCCAGTACTTC.

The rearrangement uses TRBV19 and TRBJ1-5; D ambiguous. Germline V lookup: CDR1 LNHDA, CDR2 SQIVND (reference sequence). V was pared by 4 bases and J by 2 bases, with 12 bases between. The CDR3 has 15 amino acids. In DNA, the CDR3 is TGTGCCAGTAGTACACGGGGAGGTGGCAATCAGCCCCAGCATTTT. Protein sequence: CASSTRGGGNQPQHF. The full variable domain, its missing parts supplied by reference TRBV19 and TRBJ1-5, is DGGITQSPKYLFRKEGQNVTLSCEQNLNHDAMYWYRQDPGQGLRLIYYSQIVNDFQKGDIAEGYSVSREKKESFPLTVTSAQKNPTAFYLCASSTRGGGNQPQHFGDGTRLSIL.

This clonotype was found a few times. The chain's CDR3 is CASSLGRLGANVLTF. For the CDR3, the DNA is TGTGCCAGCAGTTTGGGACGTCTTGGGGCCAACGTCCTGACTTTC. V usage is TRBV28 and J usage is TRBJ2-6; possibly TRBD1 or TRBD2 for D (5 bases each). The germline V gene encodes CDR1 MDHEN and CDR2 SYDVKM. This CDR3 spans 15 amino acids. V lost 3 bases, J lost 3 bases, and 9 bases lay in between. Looking up the rest from reference TRBV28 and TRBJ2-6 gives the full variable domain: DVKVTQSSRYLVKRTGEKVFLECVQDMDHENMFWYRQDPGLGLRLIYFSYDVKMKEKGDIPEGYSVSREKKERFSLILESASTNQTSMYLCASSLGRLGANVLTFGAGSRLTVL.

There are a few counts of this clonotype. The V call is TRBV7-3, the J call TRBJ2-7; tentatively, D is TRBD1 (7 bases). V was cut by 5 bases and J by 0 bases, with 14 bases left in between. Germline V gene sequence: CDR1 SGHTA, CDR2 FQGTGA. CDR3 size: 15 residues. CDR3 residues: CASSPEGARSYEQYF. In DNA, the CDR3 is TGTGCCAGCAGCCCGGAGGGGGCCCGCTCCTACGAGCAGTACTTC.

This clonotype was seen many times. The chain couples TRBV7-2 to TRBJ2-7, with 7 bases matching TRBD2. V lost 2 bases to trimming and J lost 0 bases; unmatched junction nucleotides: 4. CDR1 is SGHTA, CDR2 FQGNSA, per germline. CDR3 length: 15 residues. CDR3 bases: TGTGCCAGCAGCTTATTGAGCGGGATCTCCTACGAGCAGTACTTC. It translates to CASSLLSGISYEQYF. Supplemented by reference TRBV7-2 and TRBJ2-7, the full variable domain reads GAGVSQSPSNKVTEKGKDVELRCDPISGHTALYWYRQSLGQGLEFLIYFQGNSAPDKSGLPSDRFSAERTGGSVSTLTIQRTQQEDSAVYLCASSLLSGISYEQYFGPGTRLTVT.

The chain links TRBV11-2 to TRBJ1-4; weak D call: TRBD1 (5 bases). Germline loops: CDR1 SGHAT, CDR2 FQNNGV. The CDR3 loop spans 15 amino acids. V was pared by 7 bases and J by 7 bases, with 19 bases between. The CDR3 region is CASTPGGAMSEKLFF. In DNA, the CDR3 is TGTGCCAGCACCCCAGGAGGGGCGATGAGTGAAAAACTGTTTTTT.

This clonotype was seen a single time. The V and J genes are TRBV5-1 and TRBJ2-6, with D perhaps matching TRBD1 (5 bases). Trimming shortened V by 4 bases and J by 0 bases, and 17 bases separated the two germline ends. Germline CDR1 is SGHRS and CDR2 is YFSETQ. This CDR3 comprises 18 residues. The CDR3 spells CASSRTTVSSSGANVLTF. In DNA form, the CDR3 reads TGCGCCAGCAGCCGGACGACAGTTTCTAGCTCTGGGGCCAACGTCCTGACTTTC.